A selection of T cell receptor beta chains follows, all from one sample in a study of blood T cell repertoires in COVID-19. Sequenced by immunoSEQ multiplex PCR; TCRdb stores in-frame clones only, minus some. The sample contains roughly 68,000 clones, around 90% of which appear only once. The sequenced material came from peripheral blood. The source of these receptors is a man aged 50 to 59 with COVID-19, enrolled during active disease. CDR3s leave out the opening cysteine and the closing phenylalanine or tryptophan. The size entry is marked missing in some rows and otherwise reads once, few, many or a size class.

cdr3_length: 12; clone_size: few; j_call: TRBJ2-2; v_call: TRBV2; cdr3_aa: ASSLAGVIGELF
cdr3_length: 18; clone_size: few; j_call: TRBJ2-7; v_call: TRBV5-1; cdr3_aa: ASSLGDPYNRASGRYEQY
cdr3_length: 12; clone_size: NA; j_call: TRBJ2-5; v_call: TRBV4-2; cdr3_aa: ASSQVTGWETQY
cdr3_length: 14; clone_size: NA; j_call: TRBJ1-3; v_call: TRBV3-1/TRBV3-2; cdr3_aa: ASSPQGLPSGNTIY
cdr3_length: 13; clone_size: NA; j_call: TRBJ2-7; v_call: TRBV7-2; cdr3_aa: ASSLATSGVYEQY
cdr3_length: 12; clone_size: NA; j_call: TRBJ1-5; v_call: TRBV2; cdr3_aa: ASNREGSNQPQH
cdr3_length: 10; clone_size: once; j_call: TRBJ1-1; v_call: TRBV29-1; cdr3_aa: SVVVRLAEAF
cdr3_length: 15; clone_size: NA; j_call: TRBJ2-5; v_call: TRBV4-1; cdr3_aa: ASSLGGGAGNQETQY
cdr3_length: 15; clone_size: NA; j_call: TRBJ2-2; v_call: TRBV5-1; cdr3_aa: ASSFGPVRQGAGELF
cdr3_length: 13; clone_size: NA; j_call: TRBJ2-5; v_call: TRBV24-1; cdr3_aa: ATSPGTSGRETQY
cdr3_length: 13; clone_size: NA; j_call: TRBJ2-7; v_call: TRBV6-6; cdr3_aa: ASSSPRGLSYEQY
cdr3_length: 11; clone_size: few; j_call: TRBJ2-7; v_call: TRBV12-3/TRBV12-4; cdr3_aa: ASSGTGPYEQY
cdr3_length: 14; clone_size: once; j_call: TRBJ1-6; v_call: TRBV5-1; cdr3_aa: ASSPGVGGRNSPLH
cdr3_length: 14; clone_size: NA; j_call: TRBJ2-3; v_call: TRBV5-1; cdr3_aa: ASSRMAGGPGDTQY
cdr3_length: 14; clone_size: NA; j_call: TRBJ2-2; v_call: TRBV5-6; cdr3_aa: ASSRGTGRNTGELF
cdr3_length: 10; clone_size: NA; j_call: TRBJ2-7; v_call: TRBV11-2; cdr3_aa: AVLAGAYEQY
cdr3_length: 12; clone_size: NA; j_call: TRBJ1-5; v_call: TRBV27; cdr3_aa: ASSWDITYQPQH
cdr3_length: 16; clone_size: NA; j_call: TRBJ1-3; v_call: TRBV5-4; cdr3_aa: ASSTGTGASGSGNTIY
cdr3_length: 14; clone_size: NA; j_call: TRBJ2-1; v_call: TRBV2; cdr3_aa: ASSERPAGVLNEQF
cdr3_length: 13; clone_size: NA; j_call: TRBJ2-3; v_call: TRBV4-1; cdr3_aa: ASSQAGAGTDTQY
cdr3_length: 14; clone_size: NA; j_call: TRBJ1-1; v_call: TRBV5-1; cdr3_aa: ASSASSGVRDTEAF
cdr3_length: 14; clone_size: NA; j_call: TRBJ2-2; v_call: TRBV4-2; cdr3_aa: ASSQGAGKNTGELF
cdr3_length: 13; clone_size: NA; j_call: TRBJ1-3; v_call: TRBV7-9; cdr3_aa: ASPGDRGFGNTIY
cdr3_length: 11; clone_size: NA; j_call: TRBJ2-7; v_call: TRBV6-6; cdr3_aa: ASSLDPGSEQY
cdr3_length: 14; clone_size: NA; j_call: TRBJ2-2; v_call: TRBV6-6; cdr3_aa: ASSTRTSTNTGELF
cdr3_length: 13; clone_size: NA; j_call: TRBJ2-1; v_call: TRBV6-5; cdr3_aa: ASRRLVQTYNEQF
cdr3_length: 12; clone_size: NA; j_call: TRBJ1-5; v_call: TRBV28; cdr3_aa: ASSPDNSNQPQH
cdr3_length: 11; clone_size: NA; j_call: TRBJ1-5; v_call: TRBV21-1; cdr3_aa: ASKDRGHQPQH
cdr3_length: 12; clone_size: NA; j_call: TRBJ1-1; v_call: TRBV5-4; cdr3_aa: ASSETTVREEAF
cdr3_length: 12; clone_size: NA; j_call: TRBJ1-1; v_call: TRBV7-3; cdr3_aa: ASSLTARNTEAF
cdr3_length: 16; clone_size: NA; j_call: TRBJ2-6; v_call: TRBV7-9; cdr3_aa: ASSGTTAPLSGANVLT
cdr3_length: 12; clone_size: NA; j_call: TRBJ1-4; v_call: TRBV5-1; cdr3_aa: ASTRGQGVEKLF
cdr3_length: 12; clone_size: NA; j_call: TRBJ2-3; v_call: TRBV20-1; cdr3_aa: SASGGEGTDTQY
cdr3_length: 13; clone_size: NA; j_call: TRBJ2-7; v_call: TRBV4-3; cdr3_aa: ASSQGGLARVEQY
cdr3_length: 13; clone_size: NA; j_call: TRBJ1-4; v_call: TRBV5-6; cdr3_aa: ASSLVDRANEKLF
cdr3_length: 14; clone_size: few; j_call: TRBJ2-6; v_call: TRBV7-3; cdr3_aa: ASTPAVGPGANVLT
cdr3_length: 13; clone_size: NA; j_call: TRBJ2-1; v_call: TRBV7-3; cdr3_aa: ASSQAGGGYNEQF
cdr3_length: 13; clone_size: NA; j_call: TRBJ1-1; v_call: TRBV5-1; cdr3_aa: ASSLEGTGTPEAF
cdr3_length: 13; clone_size: NA; j_call: TRBJ1-1; v_call: TRBV6-6; cdr3_aa: ASSPQDGKGTEAF
cdr3_length: 14; clone_size: NA; j_call: TRBJ2-2; v_call: TRBV5-4; cdr3_aa: ASSFGVSAGTGELF
cdr3_length: 16; clone_size: NA; j_call: TRBJ1-5; v_call: TRBV15; cdr3_aa: ATSRGAISSTGQQPQH
cdr3_length: 13; clone_size: once; j_call: TRBJ2-5; v_call: TRBV7-2; cdr3_aa: ASSLGGLTLETQY
cdr3_length: 13; clone_size: NA; j_call: TRBJ2-1; v_call: TRBV10-3; cdr3_aa: AISDRGGRLNEQF